These 12 T cell receptor beta chains were all obtained from the same sample, sequenced in a study of response to subunit inactivated influenza vaccine. Each CDR3 protein is one row after TCRdb ran MiXCR on the RT-PCR reads. The sample comprises under 850,000 distinct CDR3 sequences, less than 20% of which are singletons, and about 11% rests with the top ten. This specimen consisted of PBMCs from blood, obtained roughly 5 days after vaccination. All receptors derive from a man aged 45-65 years who received an inactivated influenza vaccine.

This clonotype was detected a few times. The chain has TRBV6-1 and TRBJ1-2; D is unresolved. Germline V lookup: CDR1 MNHNS, CDR2 SASEGT. Trimming stripped 6 bases from V and 8 bases from J, with 19 bases between. CDR3 size: 14 residues. The CDR3 region is CASREGRWEGGYTF. DNA for the CDR3: TGTGCCAGCAGAGAGGGTCGGTGGGAGGGCGGCTACACCTTC.

A few counts support this clonotype. This rearrangement joins TRBV5-6 to TRBJ2-5; TRBD1 aligns across 8 bases. V was clipped by 4 bases and J by 6 bases; unmatched bases: 14. This CDR3 contains 16 residues. The V gene's germline CDR1 is SGHDT and CDR2 YYEEEE. For the CDR3, the DNA is TGTGCCAGCAGCGAAGCAGGGATCAGGGGGCCAAAGACCCAGTACTTC. Translated: CASSEAGIRGPKTQYF.

This clonotype has just a few counts. This sequence joins TRBV28 and TRBJ2-1; the D is unclear. CDR3 length: 15 amino acids. CDR1 is MDHEN, CDR2 SYDVKM, per germline. With 5 bases removed from V and 0 bases from J, the gap between germline ends came to 11 bases. CDR3: CASSARKGSYNEQFF. CDR3 DNA sequence: TGTGCCAGCAGTGCCAGGAAGGGCTCCTACAATGAGCAGTTCTTC.

V and J are TRBV24-1 and TRBJ2-3; TRBD1 matches 8 bases. This CDR3 is built from 13 residues. J lost 4 bases, V lost 6 bases, and 2 bases had no gene match. Looked up from germline, CDR1 is KGHDR and CDR2 is SFDVKD. The CDR3 DNA reads TGTGCCACCAGTCAGGGGGCCTCAGATACGCAGTATTTT. Protein product: CATSQGASDTQYF.

The chain joins TRBV4-3 to TRBJ1-1; D possibly corresponds to TRBD1 (6 bases). The V gene's germline CDR1 is LGHNA and CDR2 YSLEER. V gave up 3 bases and J gave up 0 bases, with 17 bases separating them. The CDR3 covers 17 residues. The CDR3 DNA is TGCGCCAGCAGCCATCAAAGAGGGGGGCCCGTGAACACTGAAGCTTTCTTT. As protein: CASSHQRGGPVNTEAFF.

This clonotype was found a few times. The CDR3 region has the DNA TGTGCCAGCAGTTACAGTGCGGAGAACACTGAAGCTTTCTTT. Encoded protein: CASSYSAENTEAFF. The genes are TRBV6-5 and TRBJ1-1; no clear D. The CDR3 spans 14 residues. Between the trimmed V and J ends, which lost 2 bases and 1 base, there was a span of 8 bases. CDR1 and CDR2 from the germline V gene are MNHEY and SVGAGI.

This chain connects TRBV6-1 to TRBJ2-7; D possibly corresponds to TRBD1 (6 bases). Trimming took 6 bases from V and 2 from J, leaving 17 bases between them. This CDR3 is 15 amino acids long. The germline CDR1 and CDR2 sequences are MNHNS and SASEGT. The CDR3, as DNA: TGTGCCAGCAGCCCCGCTGGGGGCCGGCCCTACGAGCAGTACTTC. Its protein product is CASSPAGGRPYEQYF.

The V call is TRBV10-1, the J call TRBJ1-5, with D uncertain. The V end lost 6 bases, the J end lost 1 base, and 13 bases lay between the germline ends. The CDR3 is 15 amino acids. Germline V lookup: CDR1 WNHNN, CDR2 SYGVQD (reference sequence). The DNA for the CDR3 is TGCGCCAGCAGATGGAAGAACAGAAGCAATCAGCCCCAGCATTTT. Translated: CASRWKNRSNQPQHF.

This chain's CDR3 is CASYAERGNTEAFF. Here the CDR3 DNA reads TGCGCCAGCTATGCTGAGAGGGGGAACACTGAAGCTTTCTTT. The chain recombines TRBV5-1 with TRBJ1-1, with a weak D call TRBD1 (5 bases). Per the germline V gene, CDR1 is SGHRS and CDR2 is YFSETQ. V was trimmed by 7 bases and J by 1 base, leaving 14 bases between them. This CDR3 has 14 residues.

This rearrangement joins TRBV5-1 to TRBJ2-5; 9 nucleotides match TRBD2. The CDR3 is 13 amino acids. Looked up from germline, CDR1 is SGHRS and CDR2 is YFSETQ. With 6 bases clipped from V and 7 bases from J, the junction kept 7 bases outside the gene matches. The CDR3 reads CASTPSGMVTQYF. The CDR3 DNA reads as TGCGCCAGCACGCCTAGCGGGATGGTGACCCAGTACTTC.

The chain carries TRBV28 and TRBJ2-7, with TRBD1 matching 7 bases. Unmatched junction bases numbered 7, after V lost 6 bases and J lost 2 bases. CDR3 length equals 14 residues. Germline CDR1 reads MDHEN; CDR2 reads SYDVKM. This CDR3 is CASRAAGGPYEQYF. The CDR3 DNA follows: TGTGCCAGCAGGGCCGCAGGGGGTCCCTACGAGCAGTACTTC.

The V call is TRBV27, the J call TRBJ2-7, with 7 bases aligning to TRBD1. The CDR3 has 16 residues. The junction had 14 bases not matched to a gene; V was cut back by 6 bases and J by 3 bases. Germline V gene lookup returns CDR1 MNHEY and CDR2 SMNVEV (reference sequence). The CDR3 DNA follows: TGTGCCAGCAGACTTGTGGGGGACAGCCAAATCTACGAGCAGTACTTC. Protein sequence: CASRLVGDSQIYEQYF.